The T cell receptor (beta chain) described here comes from a study of cytomegalovirus exposure and HLA in healthy donors. It was with 60 Vbeta and 13 Jbeta primers that the PCR ran. Sequencing used immunoSEQ multiplex PCR; TCRdb keeps in-frame clones, though not all of them. Of 150,000 to 200,000 clones in the sample, around 76% were seen once. On this clone: The antigen is unknown.

This CDR3 spans 18 amino acids. CDR1 is LNHDA and CDR2 is SQIVND in the germline V gene (reference sequence). With V trimmed by 5 bases and J by 1 base, 10 bases remained unmatched. General study points: According to an earlier analysis, most TCR beta V segments yielded productive rearrangements about 90% or about 30% of the time. The majority of CMV-associated TCR beta chains were reported as apparently HLA-restricted in a later analysis.

This clonotype was obtained from a woman aged 25-40 years in good health and CMV-seropositive. The sequenced sample was PBMCs. The V call is TRBV19, the J call TRBJ2-2, with 10 nucleotides matching TRBD1. CDR3 residues: CASSATGGVPLNTGELFF. CDR3 DNA: TGTGCCAGTAGTGCGACAGGGGGCGTCCCCTTGAACACCGGGGAGCTGTTTTTT.